This T cell receptor (beta chain) was captured by sequencing in a study of T-cell reconstitution after alpha-beta-depleted transplantation in children. The CDR3 length is 14 residues. Trimming took off 1 base at V and 7 bases at J, with 14 bases between the two ends. Details on this clonotype: Its antigen is still unknown.

Study-wide findings and caveats: Most T-cell counts and diversity one year after the transplant came from T cells that were newly produced. Diversity of TCRbeta at day 60 was high in some patients, arising from surviving recipient T cells and thymic progenitors. In patients about two months after transplant, alpha-beta T cells reportedly arose from several hundred expanded graft clones.

Library preparation (for TCRbeta) was performed with unique molecular identifiers. TCRdb re-analysed the PCR reads in MiXCR, keeping a single row per CDR3 protein. The sample has 100,000 to 130,000 distinct CDR3 sequences; approximately 6.6% are singletons. The chain recombines TRBV12-3 or TRBV12-4 with TRBJ2-7; no definite D call. The TCR was taken from a male patient aged 2 to 9 who had a stem cell transplant for acute lymphoblastic leukemia, so the T cells may come from the graft donor. The sample was PBMCs, mostly from graft donor cells, taken 360 days after TCRalphabeta/CD19-depleted stem cell transplant. The CDR3 DNA sequence: TGTGCCAGCAGTTTAGTAAGCTCCTCTGGGGAGCAGTACTTC. It translates to CASSLVSSSGEQYF.